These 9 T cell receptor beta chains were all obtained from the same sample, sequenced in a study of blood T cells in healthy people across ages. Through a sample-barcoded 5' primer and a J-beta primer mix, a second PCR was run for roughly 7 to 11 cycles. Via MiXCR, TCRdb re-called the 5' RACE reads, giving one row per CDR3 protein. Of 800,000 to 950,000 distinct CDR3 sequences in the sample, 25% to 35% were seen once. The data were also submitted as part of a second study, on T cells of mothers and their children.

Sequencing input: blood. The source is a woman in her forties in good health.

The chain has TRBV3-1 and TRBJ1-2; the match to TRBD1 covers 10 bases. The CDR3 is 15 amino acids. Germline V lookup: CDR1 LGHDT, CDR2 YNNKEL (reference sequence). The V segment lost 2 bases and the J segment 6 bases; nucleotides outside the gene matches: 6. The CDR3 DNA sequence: TGTGCCAGCAGCCAAATGGGACAGGGGAACAATGGCTACACCTTC. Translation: CASSQMGQGNNGYTF.

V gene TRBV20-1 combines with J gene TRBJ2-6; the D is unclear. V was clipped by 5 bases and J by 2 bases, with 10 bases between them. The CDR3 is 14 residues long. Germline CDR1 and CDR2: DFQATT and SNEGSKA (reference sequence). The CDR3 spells CSAPDATGANVLTF. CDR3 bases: TGCAGTGCTCCGGACGCCACTGGGGCCAACGTCCTGACTTTC.

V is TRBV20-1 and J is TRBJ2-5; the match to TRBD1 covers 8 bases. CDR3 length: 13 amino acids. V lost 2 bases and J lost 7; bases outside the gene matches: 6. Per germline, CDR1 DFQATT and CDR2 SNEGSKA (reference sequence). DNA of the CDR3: TGCAGTGCTAGACCTGGACAGGGACTGACCCAGTACTTC. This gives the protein CSARPGQGLTQYF.

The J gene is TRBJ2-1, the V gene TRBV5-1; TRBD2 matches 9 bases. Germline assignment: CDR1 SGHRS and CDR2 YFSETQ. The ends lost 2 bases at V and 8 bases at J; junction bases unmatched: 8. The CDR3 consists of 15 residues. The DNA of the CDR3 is TGCGCCAGCAGCTTTCGGCGGGGGGGCCCCGATGAGCAGTTCTTC. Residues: CASSFRRGGPDEQFF.

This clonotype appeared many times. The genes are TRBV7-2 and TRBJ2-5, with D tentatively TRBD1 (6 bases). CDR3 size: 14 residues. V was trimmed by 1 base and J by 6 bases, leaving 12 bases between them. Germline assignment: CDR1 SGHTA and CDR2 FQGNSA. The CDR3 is CASSLDRDQKTQYF. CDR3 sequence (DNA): TGTGCCAGCAGCTTAGACAGGGATCAGAAGACCCAGTACTTC.

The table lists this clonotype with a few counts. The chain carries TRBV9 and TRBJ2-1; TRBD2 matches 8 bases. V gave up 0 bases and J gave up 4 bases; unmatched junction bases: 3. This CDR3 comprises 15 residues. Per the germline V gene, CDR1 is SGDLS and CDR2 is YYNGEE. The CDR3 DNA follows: TGTGCCAGCAGCGTAGAAATAGCGGGGTACAATGAGCAGTTCTTC. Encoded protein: CASSVEIAGYNEQFF.

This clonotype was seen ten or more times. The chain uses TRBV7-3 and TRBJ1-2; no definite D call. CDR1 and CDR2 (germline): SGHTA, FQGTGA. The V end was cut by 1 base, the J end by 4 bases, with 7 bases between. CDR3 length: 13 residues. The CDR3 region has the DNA TGTGCCAGCAGCTTAATGGGCAGCTATGGCTACACCTTC. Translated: CASSLMGSYGYTF.

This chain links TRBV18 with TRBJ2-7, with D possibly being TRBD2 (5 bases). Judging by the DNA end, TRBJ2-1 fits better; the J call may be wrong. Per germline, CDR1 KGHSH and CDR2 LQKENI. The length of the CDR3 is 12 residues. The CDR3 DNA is TGTGCCAGCTCACCGCCGGACTATGAGCAGTTCTTC. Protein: CASSPPDYEQFF.

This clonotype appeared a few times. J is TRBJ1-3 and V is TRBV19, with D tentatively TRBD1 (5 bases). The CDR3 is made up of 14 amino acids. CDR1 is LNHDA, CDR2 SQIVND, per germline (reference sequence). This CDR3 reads CGATGGGTGNTIYF. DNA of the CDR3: TGTGGAGCAACGGGGGGAGGAACTGGAAACACCATATATTTT.